The next 14 T cell receptor beta chains were all read from a single sample in a study of identical twins. TCRdb passed the 5' RACE reads through MiXCR, listing each CDR3 protein once. The sample holds about 520,000 distinct CDR3 sequences; around 20% are singletons and the top ten take around 0.9%. Another study also made use of these data, one on T cells expressing NK-cell markers.

The specimen sequenced was CD4+ T cells sorted from blood. The receptors were sampled from a young woman in good health.

The chain recombines TRBV6-1 with TRBJ1-1; D may be TRBD1 (5 bases). Trimming pared 1 base from V and 5 bases from J, leaving 11 bases between. Germline V gene sequence: CDR1 MNHNS, CDR2 SASEGT. This CDR3 has 14 amino acids. CDR3 DNA sequence: TGTGCCAGCAGTGAAGTCGGGGGTGAAACTGAAGCTTTCTTT. The encoded protein is CASSEVGGETEAFF.

J is TRBJ1-2 and V is TRBV10-3, with TRBD1 as a possible D gene (5 bases). V was trimmed by 0 bases and J by 8 bases, leaving 19 bases between them. Germline V gene sequence: CDR1 ENHRY, CDR2 SYGVKD. This CDR3 has 16 amino acids. The CDR3 DNA sequence: TGTGCCATCAGTGAGTCGACTGTGGGCTCGAGGGGAGGCTACACCTTC. Its protein product is CAISESTVGSRGGYTF.

This clonotype was seen more than once but under ten times. The gene calls are TRBV20-1 and TRBJ2-3, with 10 bases that match TRBD2. Germline assignment: CDR1 DFQATT and CDR2 SNEGSKA (reference sequence). The CDR3 is made up of 16 amino acids. The J segment lost 5 bases and the V segment lost 1 base, leaving 9 bases of the junction unmatched. CDR3 sequence: CSARVSSGRALDTQYF. Written as DNA, the CDR3 is TGCAGTGCTAGAGTGTCGAGCGGGAGGGCCCTAGATACGCAGTATTTT.

The genes are TRBV5-1 and TRBJ2-1; 7 bases are a match to TRBD2. V shed 0 bases and J 9 bases; nucleotides not matched to a gene: 3. The length of the CDR3 is 13 residues. Germline lookup yields CDR1 SGHRS and CDR2 YFSETQ. The CDR3 loop is CASSLGRESEQFF. CDR3 nucleotide sequence: TGCGCCAGCAGCTTGGGGCGGGAGAGTGAGCAGTTCTTC.

The genes are TRBV9 and TRBJ1-3; maybe TRBD1 (6 bases). This CDR3 is 15 amino acids long. Germline-derived CDR1 and CDR2 are SGDLS and YYNGEE. Trimming took off 7 bases at V and 5 bases at J, with 19 bases between the two ends. The CDR3 reads CASGPEGTHRNTIYF. For the CDR3, the DNA is TGTGCCAGCGGACCAGAGGGGACACATCGAAACACCATATATTTT.

The chain links TRBV28 to TRBJ2-3; weak D call: TRBD2 (6 bases). The V gene lost 8 bases and the J gene lost 4 bases, with 13 bases spanning the gap. CDR3 size: 13 residues. Germline loops: CDR1 MDHEN, CDR2 SYDVKM. This CDR3 reads CASGLSGPDTQYF. Here the CDR3 DNA reads TGTGCCAGCGGACTTAGCGGTCCAGATACGCAGTATTTT.

V usage is TRBV20-1 and J usage is TRBJ1-1; possible D gene TRBD1, 6 bases. The length of the CDR3 is 13 residues. V was pared by 2 bases and J by 5 bases, with 12 bases between. The germline CDR1 and CDR2 sequences are DFQATT and SNEGSKA (reference sequence). As DNA, the CDR3 is TGCAGTGCTAGAAGGCAGGGGTGGACTGAAGCTTTCTTT. The encoded protein is CSARRQGWTEAFF.

The J gene is TRBJ1-2, the V gene TRBV4-3; weak D call: TRBD1 (5 bases). The CDR3 has 15 amino acids. Germline V gene data show CDR1 as LGHNA and CDR2 as YSLEER. V was pared by 2 bases and J by 3 bases, with 13 bases between. CDR3 sequence: CASSQPSGGDYGYTF. CDR3 coding DNA: TGCGCCAGCAGCCAACCCAGTGGGGGGGACTATGGCTACACCTTC.

The chain is built from TRBV20-1 and TRBJ2-3; TRBD1 is a possible D gene (5 bases). V was shortened by 3 bases and J by 2 bases, with 12 bases between the two germline ends. CDR1 and CDR2 from the germline V gene are DFQATT and SNEGSKA (reference sequence). CDR3 length equals 14 residues. CDR3 nucleotides: TGCAGTGCTAGTTGGGGCGGTTCCACAGATACGCAGTATTTT. It is translated as CSASWGGSTDTQYF.

This chain uses TRBV7-2 with TRBJ2-7; no reliable D call. The CDR3 has 13 amino acids. Trimming shortened V by 5 bases and J by 7 bases, and 15 bases separated the two germline ends. Germline loops: CDR1 SGHTA, CDR2 FQGNSA. The CDR3 coding sequence is TGTGCCAGCAGCACGCCGGGCTTAAGGGAGCAGTACTTC. Its protein product is CASSTPGLREQYF.

This CDR3 reads CASSPRGLSTDTQYF. CDR3 nucleotide sequence: TGTGCCAGCAGTCCAAGGGGACTAAGCACAGATACGCAGTATTTT. This chain links TRBV12-3 or TRBV12-4 with TRBJ2-3, with 7 bases lining up with TRBD2. The V gene end was trimmed by 5 bases and the J gene end by 0 bases; junction bases not matched to a gene: 5. This CDR3 is built from 15 residues.

Only a few counts were recorded for this clonotype. This chain joins TRBV12-3 or TRBV12-4 and TRBJ2-3; 7 positions match TRBD2. The CDR3 is 17 amino acids. V lost 0 bases to trimming and J lost 0 bases; unmatched junction nucleotides: 6. The CDR3 DNA reads as TGTGCCAGCAGTTTAGCGCTTGCAGCGGGGAGCACAGATACGCAGTATTTT. Protein product: CASSLALAAGSTDTQYF.

The chain is built from TRBV11-2 and TRBJ2-5, with D possibly TRBD2 on 7 matching bases. There are 18 residues in the CDR3. Germline V gene data show CDR1 as SGHAT and CDR2 as FQNNGV. V gave up 2 bases and J gave up 4 bases, with 23 bases separating them. The CDR3 sequence: CASSLMSVGGGALETQYF. The CDR3 DNA follows: TGTGCCAGCAGCTTAATGTCGGTAGGGGGGGGCGCGTTAGAGACCCAGTACTTC.

This clonotype appeared a few times. The CDR3 reads CASSFGGSSNNEQFF. CDR3 bases: TGTGCCAGCAGTTTCGGGGGTAGCAGCAACAATGAGCAGTTCTTC. The genes are TRBV12-3 or TRBV12-4 and TRBJ2-1, with D perhaps TRBD2 (6 bases). With 3 bases removed from V and 5 bases from J, the gap between germline ends came to 14 bases. The CDR3 consists of 15 residues.